This T cell receptor (beta chain) is from a study of blood T cell repertoires in COVID-19 (dated by TCRdb to 2018 to 2021). Context from the whole study: Collaborator samples came from the United States, Italy and Spain and covered acute and convalescent phases of COVID-19. The prospective study material was composed of cDNA or gDNA derived from T cells, B-cell-depleted T cells, or PBMCs. Subjects who had been exposed to COVID-19, were actively infected with it, or had recovered from it provided the deeply sampled blood TCRbeta repertoires that made up the dataset. A freely available public database, intended as a resource for researchers studying the immune response to SARS-CoV-2, is where the repertoires were released. Samples were obtained from the ongoing ImmuneRACE study (first 160 participants) and from over a thousand subjects provided by 6 global collaborators. The sample metadata nearly always contained a de-identified subject ID, COVID-19 status, age in years and sex. Where available, HLA class I and class II types were obtained from metadata supplied by the sample provider rather than from assay-based typing.

Whole blood was collected in K2EDTA tubes by collaborating institutions according to the institutions' own protocols. Collaborator samples were shipped for TCRbeta analysis as frozen whole blood, isolated PBMCs, or DNA extracted from either sample type. What the work shows at the level of the full study, not this receptor alone: Clinical and demographic metadata were provided uncurated, with the amount varying by source and participant.

About this clone: Its target antigen remains unknown. No much larger clone is present one base from it, and per-base qualities are unavailable.

The immunoSEQ Assay, a bias-controlled multiplex PCR, was used to amplify TCRbeta CDR3 regions from genomic DNA. Processing in the source paper ran as follows. The number of nucleated cells in each sample was estimated from the amplification of reference gene primers within the assay. To quantify the absolute abundance of each unique TCRbeta CDR3 rearrangement, sequence reads were collapsed and filtered. For each sample, productive Simpson clonality was calculated by taking the square root of Simpson's diversity index across productive rearrangements. TCRdb stores this immuneACCESS table with in-frame sequences only. Part of the clones is absent; in the studies checked, under half of the shortfall reflects unresolved V genes, and no reason is known for the rest. D and trimming were read from the DNA, whereas the V and J calls and clone size are those reported in that table. In all, the sample holds about 140,000 clones, and roughly 79% of those were seen once. The ten largest clones take up 1.5% to 2.5% of the sample.

Trimming leaves V shorter by 4 bases and J shorter by 4 bases, with the junction holding 10 bases beyond the gene matches. Sequences SGHDN (CDR1) and FVKESK (CDR2) are obtained from the germline V gene. Including cysteine and phenylalanine, the CDR3 has 16 amino acids. The DNA shown is the 48-base CDR3, in frame from base 1. The sequence links TRBV14 to TRBJ2-7, with TRBD1 matching 10 junction bases. Sample: peripheral blood. This TCR came from a woman aged 55-75 years with acute or convalescent COVID-19. The sequenced DNA is TGTGCCAGCAGCCTTCGACAGGGGGCCCGTAGTTACGAGCAGTACTTC. Its amino acids are CASSLRQGARSYEQYF. The CDR3 plus the reference TRBV14 and TRBJ2-7 genes for the other parts give the full variable domain: EAGVTQFPSHSVIEKGQTVTLRCDPISGHDNLYWYRRVMGKEIKFLLHFVKESKQDESGMPNNRFLAERTGGTYSTLKVQPAELEDSGVYFCASSLRQGARSYEQYFGPGTRLTVT.